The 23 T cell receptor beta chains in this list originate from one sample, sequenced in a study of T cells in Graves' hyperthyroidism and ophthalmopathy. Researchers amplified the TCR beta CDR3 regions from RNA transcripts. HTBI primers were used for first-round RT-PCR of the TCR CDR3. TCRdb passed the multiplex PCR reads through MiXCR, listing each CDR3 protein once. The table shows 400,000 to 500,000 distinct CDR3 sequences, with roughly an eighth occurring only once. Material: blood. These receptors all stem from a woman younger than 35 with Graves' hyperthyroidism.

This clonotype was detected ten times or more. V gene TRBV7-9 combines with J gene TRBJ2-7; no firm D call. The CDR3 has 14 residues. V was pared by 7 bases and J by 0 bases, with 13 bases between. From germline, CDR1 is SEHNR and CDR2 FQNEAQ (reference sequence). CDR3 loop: CASNLGPSSYEQYF. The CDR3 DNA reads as TGTGCCAGCAACCTAGGCCCATCCTCCTACGAGCAGTACTTC.

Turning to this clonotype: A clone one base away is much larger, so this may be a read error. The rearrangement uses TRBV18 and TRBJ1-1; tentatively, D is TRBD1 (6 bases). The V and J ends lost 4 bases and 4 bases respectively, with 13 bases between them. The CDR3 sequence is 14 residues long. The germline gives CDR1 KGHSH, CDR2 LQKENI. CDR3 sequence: CASSRDTMSTEAFF. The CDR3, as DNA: TGTGCCAGCTCACGGGACACCATGAGCACTGAAGCTTTCTTT.

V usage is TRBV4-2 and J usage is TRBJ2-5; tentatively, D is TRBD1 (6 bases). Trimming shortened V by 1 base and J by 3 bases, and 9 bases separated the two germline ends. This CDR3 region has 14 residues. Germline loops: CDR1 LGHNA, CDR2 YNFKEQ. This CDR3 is CASSQGGREETQYF. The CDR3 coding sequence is TGTGCCAGCAGCCAAGGGGGGCGGGAAGAGACCCAGTACTTC.

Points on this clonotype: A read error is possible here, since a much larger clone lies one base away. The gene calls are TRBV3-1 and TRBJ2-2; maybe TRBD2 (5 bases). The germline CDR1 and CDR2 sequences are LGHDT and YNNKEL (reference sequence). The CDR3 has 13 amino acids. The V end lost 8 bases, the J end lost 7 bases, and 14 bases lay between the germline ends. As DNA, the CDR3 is TGTGCCAGCGGCCCGGACTCGAACGGGGAGCTGTTTTTT. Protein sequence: CASGPDSNGELFF.

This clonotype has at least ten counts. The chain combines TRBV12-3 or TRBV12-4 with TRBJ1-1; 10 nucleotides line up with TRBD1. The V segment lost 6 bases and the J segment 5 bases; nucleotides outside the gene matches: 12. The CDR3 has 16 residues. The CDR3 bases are TGTGCCAGCAGGAGGACAGGGGGGAGTCTGGGGACTGAAGCTTTCTTT. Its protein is CASRRTGGSLGTEAFF.

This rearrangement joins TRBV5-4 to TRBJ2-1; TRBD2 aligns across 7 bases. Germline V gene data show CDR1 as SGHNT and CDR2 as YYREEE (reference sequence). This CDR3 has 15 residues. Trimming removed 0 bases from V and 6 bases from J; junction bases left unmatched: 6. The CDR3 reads CASSLGGRAGNEQFF. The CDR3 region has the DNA TGTGCCAGCAGCTTGGGTGGGAGGGCCGGCAATGAGCAGTTCTTC.

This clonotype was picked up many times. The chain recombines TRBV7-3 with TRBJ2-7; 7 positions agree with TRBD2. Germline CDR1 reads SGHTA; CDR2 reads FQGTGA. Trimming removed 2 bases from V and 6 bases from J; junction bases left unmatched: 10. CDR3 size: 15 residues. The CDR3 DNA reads TGTGCCAGCAGCTTACGAGGCGGGAGTATAGGCGAGCAGTACTTC. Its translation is CASSLRGGSIGEQYF.

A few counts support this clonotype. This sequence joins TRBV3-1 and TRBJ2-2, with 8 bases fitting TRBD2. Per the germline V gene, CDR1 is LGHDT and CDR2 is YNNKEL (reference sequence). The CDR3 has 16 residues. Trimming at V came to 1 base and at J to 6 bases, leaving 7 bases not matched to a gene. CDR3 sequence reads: CASSQGGTRAPGELFF. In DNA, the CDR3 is TGTGCCAGCAGCCAAGGAGGGACTAGGGCCCCCGGGGAGCTGTTTTTT. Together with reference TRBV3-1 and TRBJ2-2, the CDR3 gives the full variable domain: DTAVSQTPKYLVTQMGNDKSIKCEQNLGHDTMYWYKQDSKKFLKIMFSYNNKELIINETVPNRFSPKSPDKAHLNLHINSLELGDSAVYFCASSQGGTRAPGELFFGEGSRLTVL.

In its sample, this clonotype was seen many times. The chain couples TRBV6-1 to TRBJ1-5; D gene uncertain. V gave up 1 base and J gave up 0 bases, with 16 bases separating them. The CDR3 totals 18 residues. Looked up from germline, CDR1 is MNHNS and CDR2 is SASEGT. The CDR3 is CASSEVMGRANSNQPQHF. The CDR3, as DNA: TGTGCCAGCAGTGAAGTGATGGGGAGAGCTAATAGCAATCAGCCCCAGCATTTT.

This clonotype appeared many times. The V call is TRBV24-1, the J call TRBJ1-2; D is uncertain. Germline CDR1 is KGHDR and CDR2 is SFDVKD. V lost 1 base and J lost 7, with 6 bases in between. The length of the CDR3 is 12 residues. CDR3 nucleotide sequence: TGTGCCACCAGTGATTTTTCGGGTGGCTACACCTTC. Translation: CATSDFSGGYTF.

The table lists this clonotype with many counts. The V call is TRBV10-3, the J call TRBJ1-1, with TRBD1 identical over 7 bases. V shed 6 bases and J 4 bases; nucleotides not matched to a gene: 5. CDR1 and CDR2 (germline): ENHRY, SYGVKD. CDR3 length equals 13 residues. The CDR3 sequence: CAISRQGSTEAFF. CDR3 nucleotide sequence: TGTGCCATCAGCCGACAGGGTAGCACTGAAGCTTTCTTT.

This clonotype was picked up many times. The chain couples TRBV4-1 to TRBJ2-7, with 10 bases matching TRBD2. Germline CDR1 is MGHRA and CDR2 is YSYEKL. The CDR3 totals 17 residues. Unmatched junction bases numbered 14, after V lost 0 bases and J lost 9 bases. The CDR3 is CASSQDRIAGGPRVQYF. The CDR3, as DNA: TGCGCCAGCAGCCAAGATCGGATAGCGGGAGGCCCAAGGGTGCAGTACTTC.

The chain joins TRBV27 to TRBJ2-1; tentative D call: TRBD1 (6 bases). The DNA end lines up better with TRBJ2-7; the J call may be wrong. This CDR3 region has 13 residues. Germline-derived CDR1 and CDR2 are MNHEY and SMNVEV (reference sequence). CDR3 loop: CASSYSGVNEQYF. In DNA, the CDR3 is TGTGCCAGCAGTTACTCAGGGGTCAATGAGCAGTACTTC.

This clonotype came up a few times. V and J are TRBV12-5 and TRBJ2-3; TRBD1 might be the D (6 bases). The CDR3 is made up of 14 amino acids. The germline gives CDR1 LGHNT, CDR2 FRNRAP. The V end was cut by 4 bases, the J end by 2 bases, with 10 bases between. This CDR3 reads CASGSRDITDTQYF. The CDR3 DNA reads TGTGCTAGTGGTTCCAGGGACATCACAGATACGCAGTATTTT.

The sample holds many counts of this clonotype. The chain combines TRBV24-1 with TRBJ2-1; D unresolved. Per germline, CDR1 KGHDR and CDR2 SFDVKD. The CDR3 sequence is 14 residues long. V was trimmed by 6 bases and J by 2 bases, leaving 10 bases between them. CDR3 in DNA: TGTGCCACCAGTCGAAGACAAACCTACAATGAGCAGTTCTTC. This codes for CATSRRQTYNEQFF.

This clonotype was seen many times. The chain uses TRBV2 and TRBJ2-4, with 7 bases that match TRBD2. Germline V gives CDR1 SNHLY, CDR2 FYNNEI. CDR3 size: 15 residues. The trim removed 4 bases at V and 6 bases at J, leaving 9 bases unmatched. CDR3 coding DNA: TGTGCCAGCAGTGTTGAGGGAGGGCGTGTAAACATTCAGTACTTC. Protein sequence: CASSVEGGRVNIQYF.

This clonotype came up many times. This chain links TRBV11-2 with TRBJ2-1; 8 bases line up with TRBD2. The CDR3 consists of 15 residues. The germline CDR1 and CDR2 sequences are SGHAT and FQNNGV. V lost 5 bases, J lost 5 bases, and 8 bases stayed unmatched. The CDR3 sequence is CASSPGTRGNNEQFF. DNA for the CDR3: TGTGCCAGCAGCCCCGGGACTAGGGGGAACAATGAGCAGTTCTTC.

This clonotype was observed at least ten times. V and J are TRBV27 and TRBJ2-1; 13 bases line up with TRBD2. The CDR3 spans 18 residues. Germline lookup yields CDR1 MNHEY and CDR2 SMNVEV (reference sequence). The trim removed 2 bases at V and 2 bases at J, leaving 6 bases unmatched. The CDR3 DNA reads TGTGCCAGCAGTTTACGACCGGGACTAGCGGGGACCTACAATGAGCAGTTCTTC. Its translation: CASSLRPGLAGTYNEQFF.

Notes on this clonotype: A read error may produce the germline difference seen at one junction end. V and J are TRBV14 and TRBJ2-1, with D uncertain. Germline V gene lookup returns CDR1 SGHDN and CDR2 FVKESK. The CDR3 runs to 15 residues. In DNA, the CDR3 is TGTGCCAGCAACCAACAAAGTGGCTCCAACAATGAGCAGTTCTTC. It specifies CASNQQSGSNNEQFF.

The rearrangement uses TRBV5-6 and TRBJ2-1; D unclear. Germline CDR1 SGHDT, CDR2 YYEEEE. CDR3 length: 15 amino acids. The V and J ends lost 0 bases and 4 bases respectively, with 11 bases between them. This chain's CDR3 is CASSLGQINYNEQFF. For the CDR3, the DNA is TGTGCCAGCAGCTTGGGGCAGATTAATTACAATGAGCAGTTCTTC. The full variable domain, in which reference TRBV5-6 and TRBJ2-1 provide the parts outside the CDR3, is DAGVTQSPTHLIKTRGQQVTLRCSPKSGHDTVSWYQQALGQGPQFIFQYYEEEERQRGNFPDRFSGHQFPNYSSELNVNALLLGDSALYLCASSLGQINYNEQFFGPGTRLTVL.

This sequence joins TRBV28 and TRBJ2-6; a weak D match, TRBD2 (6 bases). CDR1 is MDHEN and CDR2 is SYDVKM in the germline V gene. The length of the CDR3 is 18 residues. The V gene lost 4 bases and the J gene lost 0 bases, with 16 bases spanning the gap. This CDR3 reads CASSSMQGLNSGANVLTF. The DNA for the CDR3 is TGTGCCAGCAGTTCCATGCAAGGACTAAACTCTGGGGCCAACGTCCTGACTTTC.

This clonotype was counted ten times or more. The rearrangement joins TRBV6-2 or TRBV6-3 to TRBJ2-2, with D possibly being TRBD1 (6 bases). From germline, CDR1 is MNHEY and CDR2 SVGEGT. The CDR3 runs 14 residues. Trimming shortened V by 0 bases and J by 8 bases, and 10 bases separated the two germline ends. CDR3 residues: CASSYSDSRGELFF. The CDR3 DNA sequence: TGTGCCAGCAGTTACTCGGACAGCCGGGGGGAGCTGTTTTTT.

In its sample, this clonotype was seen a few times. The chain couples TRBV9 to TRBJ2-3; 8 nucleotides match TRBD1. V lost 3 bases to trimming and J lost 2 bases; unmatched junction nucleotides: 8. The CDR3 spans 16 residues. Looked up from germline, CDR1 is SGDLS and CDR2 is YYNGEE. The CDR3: CASSGTGTGLTDTQYF. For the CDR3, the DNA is TGTGCCAGCAGCGGAACCGGGACAGGACTCACAGATACGCAGTATTTT.